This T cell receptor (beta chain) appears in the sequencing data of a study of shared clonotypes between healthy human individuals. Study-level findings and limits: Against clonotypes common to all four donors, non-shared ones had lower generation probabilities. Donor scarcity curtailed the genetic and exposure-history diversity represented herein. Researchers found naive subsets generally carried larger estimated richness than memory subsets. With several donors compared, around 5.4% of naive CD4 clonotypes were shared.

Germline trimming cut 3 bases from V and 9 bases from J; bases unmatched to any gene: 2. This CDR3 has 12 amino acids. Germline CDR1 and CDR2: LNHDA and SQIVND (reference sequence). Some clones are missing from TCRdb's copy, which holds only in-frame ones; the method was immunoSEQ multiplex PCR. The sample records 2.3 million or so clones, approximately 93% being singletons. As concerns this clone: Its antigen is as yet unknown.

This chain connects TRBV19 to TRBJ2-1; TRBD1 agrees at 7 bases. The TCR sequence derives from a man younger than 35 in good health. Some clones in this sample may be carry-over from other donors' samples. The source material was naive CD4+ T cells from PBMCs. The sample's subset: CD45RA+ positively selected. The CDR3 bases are TGTGCCAGTAGTATGCGACAGGGTGAGCAGTTCTTC. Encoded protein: CASSMRQGEQFF.